These 29 T cell receptor beta chains came from one sample sequenced in a study of patients and donors after allogeneic stem cell transplantation. TCRdb ran MiXCR on the RT-PCR reads and lists one entry per CDR3 protein. The sample has 920,000 or so distinct CDR3 sequences; more than 15% are singletons. The material sequenced was blood, either unsorted or a sorted T cell fraction (not recorded which). The receptors come from a human donor who was either an allogeneic HSCT recipient or a stem cell or donor lymphocyte infusion donor (not recorded which). It is not recorded whose cells these are; they may come from a transplant donor.

This clonotype was counted only a few times. This chain links TRBV7-2 with TRBJ2-1; TRBD2 aligns across 9 bases. The V segment lost 4 bases and the J segment 6 bases; nucleotides outside the gene matches: 7. The CDR3 totals 15 residues. CDR1 and CDR2 (germline): SGHTA, FQGNSA. Here the CDR3 DNA reads TGTGCCAGCAGCTATAGCGGGAGACCTCTCAATGAGCAGTTCTTC. Translation gives CASSYSGRPLNEQFF.

This clonotype was picked up a small number of times. The CDR3 loop reads CASSSFSPADTQYF. CDR3 nucleotides: TGTGCCAGCAGCTCCTTCTCGCCTGCAGATACGCAGTATTTT. The chain recombines TRBV7-2 with TRBJ2-3; no reliable D call. Germline values: CDR1 SGHTA, CDR2 FQGNSA. CDR3 length equals 14 residues. The V gene lost 4 bases and the J gene lost 4 bases, with 12 bases spanning the gap.

The chain joins TRBV30 to TRBJ2-3; TRBD2 matches 12 bases. Per the germline V gene, CDR1 is GTSNPN and CDR2 is SVGIG (reference sequence). CDR3 length equals 17 residues. The junction had 9 bases not matched to a gene; V was cut back by 2 bases and J by 3 bases. CDR3 in amino acids: CAWSRASGGVRTDTQYF. CDR3 nucleotide sequence: TGTGCCTGGAGTCGGGCTAGCGGGGGGGTGAGGACAGATACGCAGTATTTT. Full variable domain (rest looked up from reference TRBV30 and TRBJ2-3): SQTIHQWPATLVQPVGSPLSLECTVEGTSNPNLYWYRQAAGRGLQLLFYSVGIGQISSEVPQNLSASRPQDRQFILSSKKLLLSDSGFYLCAWSRASGGVRTDTQYFGPGTRLTVL.

The chain recombines TRBV4-3 with TRBJ2-5, with 13 bases fitting TRBD2. The V gene end was trimmed by 4 bases and the J gene end by 5 bases; junction bases not matched to a gene: 4. Germline CDR1 is LGHNA and CDR2 is YSLEER. CDR3 length: 15 residues. The CDR3 DNA follows: TGCGCCAGCAGCCCAGGGACTAGCGGGGTTGAGACCCAGTACTTC. Translated, it gives CASSPGTSGVETQYF.

CDR3 residues: CASSRDRIDTQYF. CDR3 coding DNA: TGTGCCAGCAGCCGGGACAGAATAGATACGCAGTATTTT. The rearrangement links TRBV7-3 to TRBJ2-3; TRBD1 aligns across 7 bases. This CDR3 region has 13 residues. CDR1 and CDR2 from the germline V gene are SGHTA and FQGTGA. V lost 5 bases and J lost 5; bases outside the gene matches: 4.

A few counts support this clonotype. The genes are TRBV5-6 and TRBJ2-5, with TRBD1 as a possible D gene (6 bases). The CDR3 loop spans 14 amino acids. Germline V gene sequence: CDR1 SGHDT, CDR2 YYEEEE. V gave up 3 bases and J gave up 4 bases, with 13 bases separating them. The CDR3: CASSSNPGAETQYF. The CDR3 DNA reads as TGTGCCAGCAGCTCCAACCCAGGGGCAGAGACCCAGTACTTC. The whole variable domain, remainder taken from reference TRBV5-6 and TRBJ2-5, is DAGVTQSPTHLIKTRGQQVTLRCSPKSGHDTVSWYQQALGQGPQFIFQYYEEEERQRGNFPDRFSGHQFPNYSSELNVNALLLGDSALYLCASSSNPGAETQYFGPGTRLLVL.

In this sample, this clonotype turned up a few times. This chain's CDR3 is CASTISGRSLAQYF. The CDR3 DNA is TGTGCCAGCACCATTAGCGGGAGGTCCTTGGCGCAGTATTTT. The J gene is TRBJ2-3, the V gene TRBV7-2, with TRBD2 identical over 10 bases. This CDR3 has 14 residues. Trimming at V came to 7 bases and at J to 10 bases, leaving 11 bases not matched to a gene. Germline V gene sequence: CDR1 SGHTA, CDR2 FQGNSA.

This clonotype has only a few counts. The rearrangement links TRBV5-1 to TRBJ1-4, with 7 bases lining up with TRBD1. This CDR3 contains 15 residues. The germline V gene has CDR1 SGHRS and CDR2 YFSETQ. After removal of 1 base from V and 4 bases from J, the junction contained 4 bases not matched to a gene. The CDR3 region is CASSLSGDSNEKLFF. The DNA for the CDR3 is TGCGCCAGCAGCTTGTCGGGGGACAGTAATGAAAAACTGTTTTTT.

The chain joins TRBV20-1 to TRBJ1-4, with 8 bases aligning to TRBD1. This CDR3 has 16 amino acids. The ends lost 0 bases at V and 7 bases at J; junction bases unmatched: 10. Germline CDR1 reads DFQATT; CDR2 reads SNEGSKA (reference sequence). The chain's CDR3 is CSAREGKTGEGEKLFF. CDR3 nucleotides: TGCAGTGCTAGAGAAGGGAAGACAGGGGAGGGTGAAAAACTGTTTTTT.

This clonotype has only a few counts. The chain joins TRBV5-1 to TRBJ2-3; 10 nucleotides agree with TRBD2. The CDR3 runs 17 residues. V shed 2 bases and J 3 bases; nucleotides not matched to a gene: 9. Germline V lookup: CDR1 SGHRS, CDR2 YFSETQ. CDR3 residues: CASSLTSGRAWTDTQYF. CDR3 DNA: TGCGCCAGCAGCTTAACCAGCGGGAGGGCCTGGACAGATACGCAGTATTTT. The full variable domain, with the rest looked up from reference TRBV5-1 and TRBJ2-3, is KAGVTQTPRYLIKTRGQQVTLSCSPISGHRSVSWYQQTPGQGLQFLFEYFSETQRNKGNFPGRFSGRQFSNSRSEMNVSTLELGDSALYLCASSLTSGRAWTDTQYFGPGTRLTVL.

J is TRBJ2-7 and V is TRBV24-1; D is undetermined. This CDR3 contains 14 residues. Trimming removed 3 bases at V and 0 bases at J, with 8 bases between. Germline V gene data show CDR1 as KGHDR and CDR2 as SFDVKD. CDR3 in amino acids: CATSDPVSSYEQYF. DNA of the CDR3: TGTGCCACCAGTGATCCAGTCAGCTCCTACGAGCAGTACTTC.

A few counts support this clonotype. The chain uses TRBV24-1 and TRBJ2-1; a possible D gene is TRBD2 (6 bases). The V gene's germline CDR1 is KGHDR and CDR2 SFDVKD. Trimming left V 3 bases short and J 1 base short, with 12 bases between. The CDR3 consists of 16 residues. The CDR3 DNA sequence: TGTGCCACCAGTGATCGTATGCGGGATTCCTACAATGAGCAGTTCTTC. Encoded protein: CATSDRMRDSYNEQFF.

This clonotype was counted only a few times. The J gene is TRBJ1-2, the V gene TRBV18; tentatively, D is TRBD1 (5 bases). The V gene lost 0 bases and the J gene lost 3 bases, with 8 bases spanning the gap. This CDR3 has 14 amino acids. The germline V gene encodes CDR1 KGHSH and CDR2 LQKENI. Written as DNA, the CDR3 is TGTGCCAGCTCACCACCGGGACTGGACTATGGCTACACCTTC. Its translation is CASSPPGLDYGYTF. The variable domain in full, with the rest retrieved from reference TRBV18 and TRBJ1-2, is NAGVMQNPRHLVRRRGQEARLRCSPMKGHSHVYWYRQLPEEGLKFMVYLQKENIIDESGMPKERFSAEFPKEGPSILRIQQVVRGDSAAYFCASSPPGLDYGYTFGSGTRLTVV.

This clonotype was detected only a few times. The rearrangement joins TRBV12-3 or TRBV12-4 to TRBJ2-2, with D unresolved. V was trimmed by 8 bases and J by 1 base, leaving 11 bases between them. This CDR3 has 14 amino acids. CDR3 coding DNA: TGTGCCAGCGTTATTACGGGGAACACCGGGGAGCTGTTTTTT. Its protein is CASVITGNTGELFF.

This clonotype appeared a few times. The chain recombines TRBV29-1 with TRBJ2-3, with TRBD1 identical over 8 bases. The J segment lost 0 bases and the V segment lost 7 bases, leaving 3 bases of the junction unmatched. Germline CDR1 and CDR2: SQVTM and ANQGSEA. This CDR3 has 13 amino acids. CDR3 sequence: CSADRASTDTQYF. The CDR3 DNA sequence: TGCAGCGCGGACAGGGCTAGCACAGATACGCAGTATTTT.

This clonotype was picked up a small number of times. J is TRBJ2-2 and V is TRBV5-1; 7 positions agree with TRBD2. CDR1 and CDR2 from the germline V gene are SGHRS and YFSETQ. This CDR3 contains 16 residues. Unmatched junction bases numbered 6, after V lost 0 bases and J lost 4 bases. CDR3 loop: CASSLVAGDLTGELFF. Here the CDR3 DNA reads TGCGCCAGCAGCTTGGTGGCGGGAGATCTCACCGGGGAGCTGTTTTTT. The full variable domain, with the rest looked up from reference TRBV5-1 and TRBJ2-2, is KAGVTQTPRYLIKTRGQQVTLSCSPISGHRSVSWYQQTPGQGLQFLFEYFSETQRNKGNFPGRFSGRQFSNSRSEMNVSTLELGDSALYLCASSLVAGDLTGELFFGEGSRLTVL.

V and J are TRBV10-3 and TRBJ1-5; perhaps TRBD1 as D (5 bases). The CDR3 is made up of 16 amino acids. Trimming pared 0 bases from V and 8 bases from J, leaving 17 bases between. CDR1 and CDR2 from the germline V gene are ENHRY and SYGVKD. CDR3 DNA: TGTGCCATCAGTGAGTCAAAGGGGAGCAGACTCAAGCCCCAGCATTTT. Amino acid sequence: CAISESKGSRLKPQHF.

This chain's CDR3 is CASSDPTSASYEQYF. The CDR3 coding sequence is TGTGCCAGCAGTGACCCGACTAGCGCCTCCTACGAGCAGTACTTC. The rearrangement links TRBV6-1 to TRBJ2-7; TRBD2 aligns across 8 bases. The germline gives CDR1 MNHNS, CDR2 SASEGT. The J segment lost 0 bases and the V segment lost 3 bases, leaving 4 bases of the junction unmatched. The CDR3 is 15 residues long.

The chain combines TRBV2 with TRBJ2-1; unclear D gene. Germline V CDR1 and CDR2: SNHLY, FYNNEI. The CDR3 is 13 amino acids. Trimming stripped 7 bases from V and 10 bases from J, with 17 bases between. In DNA form, the CDR3 reads TGTGCCAGCATACGGCCGCCGGATGAGGAGCAGTTCTTC. Residues: CASIRPPDEEQFF.

The gene calls are TRBV7-3 and TRBJ2-2, with TRBD2 as a possible D gene (5 bases). Germline assignment: CDR1 SGHTA and CDR2 FQGTGA. Between the trimmed V and J ends, which lost 3 bases and 1 base, there was a span of 12 bases. The CDR3 extends over 16 amino acids. CDR3 in amino acids: CASSFGNSGNTGELFF. The CDR3 nucleotides are TGTGCCAGCAGCTTCGGGAATTCGGGGAACACCGGGGAGCTGTTTTTT.

This clonotype was seen only a few times. The J gene is TRBJ2-3, the V gene TRBV9; 15 nucleotides line up with TRBD2. The junction had 12 bases not matched to a gene; V was cut back by 7 bases and J by 3 bases. Germline V lookup: CDR1 SGDLS, CDR2 YYNGEE. The CDR3 spans 18 residues. CDR3 loop: CASSPGTSGRFSTDTQYF. CDR3 in DNA: TGTGCCAGCTCCCCCGGGACTAGCGGGAGGTTTAGTACAGATACGCAGTATTTT.

The chain carries TRBV20-1 and TRBJ2-5; perhaps TRBD2 as D (5 bases). Germline V lookup: CDR1 DFQATT, CDR2 SNEGSKA (reference sequence). CDR3 length: 13 amino acids. The V and J ends lost 3 bases and 6 bases respectively, with 14 bases between them. CDR3: CSASEGIKQTQYF. The CDR3 DNA reads as TGCAGTGCTAGCGAGGGAATTAAGCAGACCCAGTACTTC.

The V gene is TRBV7-3, the J gene TRBJ1-1, with 7 nucleotides matching TRBD1. Trimming removed 5 bases from V and 7 bases from J; junction bases left unmatched: 10. Germline V gene sequence: CDR1 SGHTA, CDR2 FQGTGA. This CDR3 comprises 14 residues. The CDR3 here is CASSPTGDWDEAFF. The CDR3 DNA reads TGTGCCAGCAGCCCTACAGGGGATTGGGATGAAGCTTTCTTT.

CDR3 nucleotide sequence: TGTGCCAGCAGCGCCGAGAAGGGGCGGGGGGGGTTGGATGAGCAGTTCTTC. It encodes CASSAEKGRGGLDEQFF. V gene TRBV9 combines with J gene TRBJ2-1; TRBD2 matches at 9 bases. This CDR3 spans 17 amino acids. The junction had 15 bases not matched to a gene; V was cut back by 3 bases and J by 8 bases. CDR1 SGDLS and CDR2 YYNGEE come from the germline V gene.

This clonotype was observed many times. The chain recombines TRBV12-3 or TRBV12-4 with TRBJ2-4; TRBD1 matches at 8 bases. J lost 1 base, V lost 5 bases, and 7 bases had no gene match. The CDR3 length is 16 residues. In DNA form, the CDR3 reads TGTGCCAGCAGTCCTACAGGGGGATGGGCCAAAAACATTCAGTACTTC. It is translated as CASSPTGGWAKNIQYF.

The rearrangement uses TRBV25-1 and TRBJ2-4; TRBD1 matches at 11 bases. With V trimmed by 5 bases and J by 9 bases, 3 bases remained unmatched. This CDR3 is built from 13 residues. CDR1 is MGHDK, CDR2 SYGVNS, per germline. The CDR3 reads CASSWTGGSIQYF. For the CDR3, the DNA is TGTGCCAGCAGTTGGACAGGGGGCTCCATTCAGTACTTC. The full variable domain, with the rest looked up from reference TRBV25-1 and TRBJ2-4, is EADIYQTPRYLVIGTGKKITLECSQTMGHDKMYWYQQDPGMELHLIHYSYGVNSTEKGDLSSESTVSRIRTEHFPLTLESARPSHTSQYLCASSWTGGSIQYFGAGTRLSVL.

The sample holds many counts of this clonotype. This sequence joins TRBV12-3 or TRBV12-4 and TRBJ2-3; D ambiguous. The CDR3 length is 14 residues. The ends were cut back, 6 bases at V and 3 bases at J, with 13 bases in the middle. In DNA, the CDR3 is TGTGCCAGCAGCAACAACTTCAGAACAGATACGCAGTATTTT. This translates into CASSNNFRTDTQYF.

Only a few counts were recorded for this clonotype. The chain has TRBV4-1 and TRBJ2-7; D gene unclear. This CDR3 is 14 amino acids long. V dropped 2 bases and J dropped 3 bases, with 11 bases sitting between them. From germline, CDR1 is MGHRA and CDR2 YSYEKL. CDR3 sequence (DNA): TGCGCCAGCAGCCAAACCGGACGGAACTACGAGCAGTACTTC. It yields the protein CASSQTGRNYEQYF.

This clonotype turned up a few times. The chain has TRBV3-1 and TRBJ2-1; 9 bases are a match to TRBD1. The CDR3 consists of 15 residues. Trimming cost V 4 bases and J 6 bases; bases outside gene matches: 7. CDR1 and CDR2 from the germline V gene are LGHDT and YNNKEL (reference sequence). This chain's CDR3 is CASSPPGTGTNEQFF. In DNA, the CDR3 is TGTGCCAGCAGCCCACCCGGGACAGGGACCAATGAGCAGTTCTTC.